Presented here are 8 T cell receptor beta chains from one specimen sequenced in a study of T cell responses to AZD1222 COVID-19 vaccine. Produced via immunoSEQ multiplex PCR; TCRdb's table is partial and in-frame only. The table lists about 200,000 clones, 85% to 95% of them singletons, with roughly 1% in the top ten. The sample consisted of peripheral blood, taken on day 0 of MenACWY control vaccination. The receptor set was obtained from an adult in good health.

The V call is TRBV6-2 or TRBV6-3, the J call TRBJ1-1; unclear D gene. Trimming cost V 3 bases and J 0 bases, with 11 bases left between them. The V gene's germline CDR1 is MNHEY and CDR2 SVGEGT. CDR3 length: 15 amino acids. DNA for the CDR3: TGTGCCAGCAGTTATTGGGGTCCCATGAACACTGAAGCTTTCTTT. This translates into CASSYWGPMNTEAFF.

This clone was seen once. V and J are TRBV29-1 and TRBJ1-2; TRBD1 might be the D (6 bases). Trimming took 3 bases from V and 4 from J, leaving 24 bases between them. The V gene's germline CDR1 is SQVTM and CDR2 ANQGSEA. The CDR3 is made up of 17 amino acids. This chain's CDR3 is CSVDRGRGLFGGYGYTF. CDR3 nucleotides: TGCAGCGTTGACAGGGGACGGGGGCTATTTGGGGGCTATGGCTACACCTTC.

The V call is TRBV4-1, the J call TRBJ2-7; TRBD1 might be the D (6 bases). V was trimmed by 0 bases and J by 1 base, leaving 22 bases between them. CDR1 and CDR2 (germline): MGHRA, YSYEKL. The CDR3 has 19 residues. The CDR3: CASSQDLINRDKRSYEQYF. DNA for the CDR3: TGCGCCAGCAGCCAAGATCTTATCAATCGGGACAAAAGATCCTACGAGCAGTACTTC.

This clone was seen a few times. This chain uses TRBV5-6 with TRBJ2-2; tentatively, D is TRBD1 or TRBD2 (5 bases each). The V end lost 1 base, the J end lost 4 bases, and 11 bases lay between the germline ends. Looked up from germline, CDR1 is SGHDT and CDR2 is YYEEEE. The CDR3 extends over 15 amino acids. CDR3 DNA: TGTGCCAGCAGCTTGAGGCAGGGACCCACCGGGGAGCTGTTTTTT. This gives the protein CASSLRQGPTGELFF.

This clone was seen once. The chain joins TRBV6-5 to TRBJ2-5; a possible D gene is TRBD2 (6 bases). The ends were cut back, 3 bases at V and 5 bases at J, with 13 bases in the middle. This CDR3 comprises 14 residues. The germline V gene encodes CDR1 MNHEY and CDR2 SVGAGI. CDR3 in amino acids: CASSYAGGAETQYF. CDR3 bases: TGTGCCAGCAGTTATGCCGGGGGTGCTGAGACCCAGTACTTC.

V is TRBV28 and J is TRBJ2-3, with D maybe TRBD2 (6 bases). Trimming removed 6 bases from V and 2 bases from J, with 12 bases in between. CDR1 and CDR2 from the germline V gene are MDHEN and SYDVKM. The CDR3 runs to 14 residues. The CDR3, as DNA: TGTGCCAGCAGCTCCGGGGACTCCACAGATACGCAGTATTTT. Protein product: CASSSGDSTDTQYF.

This clone was seen only once. V and J are TRBV18 and TRBJ1-1; no firm D call. Germline loops: CDR1 KGHSH, CDR2 LQKENI. V lost 8 bases, J lost 3 bases, and 16 bases lay in between. There are 14 residues in the CDR3. The CDR3 DNA sequence: TGTGCCAGCCTGTACTCTCGGGCGGACACTGAAGCTTTCTTT. This translates into CASLYSRADTEAFF.

Worth noting for this clone: In the same sample, other DNA sequences code for this CDR3. The chain carries TRBV7-7 and TRBJ2-5; 13 bases are a match to TRBD2. Germline values: CDR1 SSHAT, CDR2 FNYEAQ (reference sequence). CDR3 size: 17 residues. The V gene end was trimmed by 1 base and the J gene end by 1 base; junction bases not matched to a gene: 3. The CDR3 nucleotides are TGTGCCAGCAGCTTAGGCCGACTAGCGGGGGGCCAAGAGACCCAGTACTTC. It specifies CASSLGRLAGGQETQYF. Full variable domain (rest looked up from reference TRBV7-7 and TRBJ2-5): GAGVSQSPRYKVTKRGQDVTLRCDPISSHATLYWYQQALGQGPEFLTYFNYEAQPDKSGLPSDRFSAERPEGSISTLTIQRTEQRDSAMYRCASSLGRLAGGQETQYFGPGTRLLVL.